One sample yielded the 5 T cell receptor beta chains listed below, sequenced in a study of memory B cells and T cells in multiple sclerosis. Their antigen targets remain unknown. Some clones are missing from TCRdb's copy, which holds only in-frame ones; the method was immunoSEQ multiplex PCR. The repertoire includes approximately 32,000 clones, around 88% of them detected once, and 2% to 3% sits in the top ten. CFSE-dim autoproliferating and CFSE-high non-proliferating T cells from unstimulated culture were sequenced separately. 5x10^7 CFSE-labeled PBMCs were cultured less than nine days unstimulated, then replicate wells were pooled. Material for sequencing was PBMCs from blood kept in culture. These receptors were collected from a human donor with multiple sclerosis.

The rearrangement links TRBV19 to TRBJ1-1; unclear D gene. V dropped 3 bases and J dropped 4 bases, with 12 bases sitting between them. Germline CDR1 reads LNHDA; CDR2 reads SQIVND (reference sequence). The length of the CDR3 is 14 residues. CDR3 residues: CASSISGLSTEAFF. As DNA, the CDR3 is TGTGCCAGTAGTATCTCCGGGCTAAGCACTGAAGCTTTCTTT.

The V and J genes are TRBV28 and TRBJ2-1; possible D gene TRBD2, 5 bases. Per the germline V gene, CDR1 is MDHEN and CDR2 is SYDVKM. Between the trimmed V and J ends, which lost 8 bases and 4 bases, there was a span of 15 bases. This CDR3 comprises 14 residues. CDR3: CASSLPGIYNEQFF. The DNA for the CDR3 is TGTGCCAGCTCCTTACCCGGGATATACAATGAGCAGTTCTTC.

CDR3 region: CASSIQGQAYEQYF. The CDR3 DNA reads as TGTGCCAGTAGTATACAGGGACAAGCTTACGAGCAGTACTTC. This chain joins TRBV19 and TRBJ2-7; perhaps TRBD1 as D (6 bases). Germline V gene sequence: CDR1 LNHDA, CDR2 SQIVND (reference sequence). Trimming stripped 2 bases from V and 4 bases from J, with 12 bases between. The CDR3 spans 14 residues.

This clone occurred a few times. The chain combines TRBV7-9 with TRBJ2-7; no clear D gene. This CDR3 has 12 amino acids. The V end was cut by 1 base, the J end by 7 bases, with 8 bases between. Germline-derived CDR1 and CDR2 are SEHNR and FQNEAQ (reference sequence). The chain's CDR3 is CASSLDLGEQYF. Here the CDR3 DNA reads TGTGCCAGCAGCTTAGACCTAGGAGAGCAGTACTTC.

In DNA, the CDR3 is TGCGCCAGCAGCGCGGACTTGGGGGGACCTTTCTTT. Its protein product is CASSADLGGPFF. The V call is TRBV5-1, the J call TRBJ1-1; D may be TRBD1 (5 bases). V was shortened by 4 bases and J by 12 bases, with 16 bases between the two germline ends. CDR1 is SGHRS, CDR2 YFSETQ, per germline. This CDR3 comprises 12 residues.